This T cell receptor (beta chain) was observed in a study of response to subunit inactivated influenza vaccine. CDR1 is SEHNR, CDR2 FQNEAQ, per germline (reference sequence). Trimming pared 5 bases from V and 6 bases from J, leaving 11 bases between. The length of the CDR3 is 13 residues. TCRdb ran MiXCR on the RT-PCR reads and lists one entry per CDR3 protein. The sample contains fewer than 750,000 distinct CDR3 sequences, 11% to 15% of which appear only once. Notes on the study in general: Authors proposed each seasonal influenza vaccination draws in few new T cells.

Turning to this clonotype: The target antigen is unknown.

The receptor was isolated from a man aged 50-59 years who received an inactivated influenza vaccine. The genes are TRBV7-9 and TRBJ2-1, with a possible D match to TRBD1 (5 bases). The source material was PBMCs from blood, sampled approximately 12 days after vaccination. CDR3 sequence (DNA): TGTGCCAGCAGCCTTGGACACGGCAATGAGCAGTTCTTC. This gives the protein CASSLGHGNEQFF.